The clone carrying this TCR beta chain showed up just once. Its specificity is not known. These data originate in a study of PD-1 blockade in classical Hodgkin lymphoma. Relapses following autologous stem cell transplantation were seen in all patients, with brentuximab vedotin exposure varying. CDR1 is SQVTM, CDR2 ANQGSEA, per germline. This CDR3 contains 14 residues. The J segment lost 6 bases and the V segment lost 8 bases, leaving 8 bases of the junction unmatched. Assay: immunoSEQ multiplex PCR; the TCRdb copy retains only in-frame clones and omits some. The sample has 50,000 or so clones; 73% are singletons. Findings and caveats of the study: CD8+ TCR diversity did not rise significantly by C4D1, unlike CD4+.

This clonotype originated in a human donor with classical Hodgkin lymphoma. Sequencing was performed on peripheral blood mononuclear cells (PBMCs), taken before the second cycle of nivolumab. The chain carries TRBV29-1 and TRBJ2-1, with TRBD2 matching 12 bases. CDR3 loop: CSLLTSGSTNEQFF. In nucleotides, the CDR3 is TGCAGCCTCCTGACTAGCGGGAGTACCAATGAGCAGTTCTTC.